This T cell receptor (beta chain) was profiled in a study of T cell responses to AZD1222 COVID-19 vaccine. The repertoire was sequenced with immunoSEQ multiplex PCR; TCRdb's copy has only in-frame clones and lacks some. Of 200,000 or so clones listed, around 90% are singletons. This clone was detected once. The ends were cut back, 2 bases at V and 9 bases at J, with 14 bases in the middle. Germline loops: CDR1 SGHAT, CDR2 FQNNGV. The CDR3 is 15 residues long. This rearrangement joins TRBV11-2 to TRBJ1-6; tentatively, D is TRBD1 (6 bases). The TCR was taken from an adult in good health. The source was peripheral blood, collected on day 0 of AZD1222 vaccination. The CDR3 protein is CASSLRGALGSPLHF. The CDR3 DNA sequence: TGTGCCAGCAGCTTACGGGGGGCTCTCGGTTCACCCCTCCACTTT.